One sample yielded the 18 T cell receptor beta chains listed below, sequenced in a study of PD-1 blockade in mismatch repair-deficient tumors. The antigens for these receptors are not known. Time point noted: roughly 11-day in vitro stimulation with candidate neoantigen peptide 5. TCRdb's copy holds only in-frame clones and misses some; the assay was immunoSEQ multiplex PCR. The sample records around 14,000 clones, more than 80% being singletons. Sample: cells cultured in vitro, taken from a patient treated with pembrolizumab. These receptors originate from an adult with mismatch repair-deficient cancer.

The rearrangement joins TRBV28 to TRBJ1-2, with no clear D. The CDR3 runs to 11 residues. V lost 4 bases and J 7 bases, leaving 7 bases between the germline ends. CDR1 and CDR2 from the germline V gene are MDHEN and SYDVKM. The CDR3 nucleotides are TGTGCCAGCAGTTCGACTGGTGGCTACACCTTC. This translates into CASSSTGGYTF.

V is TRBV11-2 and J is TRBJ2-3; no reliable D call. Trimming removed 1 base from V and 2 bases from J, with 7 bases in between. The CDR3 has 14 residues. Germline V gives CDR1 SGHAT, CDR2 FQNNGV. CDR3 sequence (DNA): TGTGCCAGCAGCTTAGCTCGTATCACAGATACGCAGTATTTT. The encoded protein is CASSLARITDTQYF.

The chain uses TRBV18 and TRBJ2-3, with a weak D call TRBD1 (6 bases). The CDR3 contains 17 residues. The germline gives CDR1 KGHSH, CDR2 LQKENI. Deletions cut 3 bases from V and 0 bases from J, with 16 bases between. DNA for the CDR3: TGTGCCAGCTCACCTTCCCGAGCAGGGGCTAGCACAGATACGCAGTATTTT. Translated, it gives CASSPSRAGASTDTQYF.

This chain links TRBV19 with TRBJ1-3, with D possibly being TRBD1 (6 bases). The CDR3 contains 17 residues. V was cut by 6 bases and J by 0 bases, with 18 bases left in between. CDR1 is LNHDA and CDR2 is SQIVND in the germline V gene (reference sequence). CDR3 loop: CASSIRDIVLSGNTIYF. The CDR3 DNA is TGTGCCAGTAGCATCCGGGACATCGTCCTCTCTGGAAACACCATATATTTT. Looking up the rest from reference TRBV19 and TRBJ1-3 gives the full variable domain: DGGITQSPKYLFRKEGQNVTLSCEQNLNHDAMYWYRQDPGQGLRLIYYSQIVNDFQKGDIAEGYSVSREKKESFPLTVTSAQKNPTAFYLCASSIRDIVLSGNTIYFGEGSWLTVV.

The chain has TRBV6-5 and TRBJ1-1; D is ambiguous. CDR3 length: 13 amino acids. Germline V gene lookup returns CDR1 MNHEY and CDR2 SVGAGI. Between the trimmed V and J ends, which lost 0 bases and 4 bases, there was a span of 6 bases. This chain's CDR3 is CASSYSASTEAFF. The CDR3, as DNA: TGTGCCAGCAGTTACTCGGCCAGCACTGAAGCTTTCTTT.

This clone has only a few counts. This chain connects TRBV6-1 to TRBJ1-2; D gene uncertain. V gave up 5 bases and J gave up 10 bases, with 2 bases separating them. Germline CDR1 MNHNS, CDR2 SASEGT. The CDR3 consists of 8 residues. CDR3 in amino acids: CASSLYTF. The DNA of the CDR3 is TGTGCCAGCAGTCTCTACACCTTC.

The V gene is TRBV19, the J gene TRBJ2-1; 11 bases fit TRBD2. The CDR3 runs to 13 residues. Germline loops: CDR1 LNHDA, CDR2 SQIVND (reference sequence). The trim removed 4 bases at V and 9 bases at J, leaving 2 bases unmatched. DNA of the CDR3: TGTGCCAGTAGTACTAGCGGGAGGCCTGAGCAGTTCTTC. It yields the protein CASSTSGRPEQFF.

The count of this clone is one. The chain joins TRBV28 to TRBJ2-1; no reliable D call. The germline V gene has CDR1 MDHEN and CDR2 SYDVKM. V was shortened by 2 bases and J by 5 bases, with 7 bases between the two germline ends. The CDR3 covers 13 residues. The CDR3 region is CASSLLQNNEQFF. DNA of the CDR3: TGTGCCAGCAGTTTACTCCAAAACAATGAGCAGTTCTTC.

This chain connects TRBV6-1 to TRBJ2-7; TRBD2 matches 13 bases. This CDR3 region has 18 residues. Germline V gene sequence: CDR1 MNHNS, CDR2 SASEGT. V lost 4 bases, J lost 3 bases, and 12 bases stayed unmatched. CDR3 amino acids: CASSARDGRTSGSYEQYF. The CDR3 coding sequence is TGTGCCAGCAGTGCCCGGGACGGAAGGACTAGCGGGAGCTACGAGCAGTACTTC.

This chain joins TRBV2 and TRBJ2-5; TRBD1 aligns across 7 bases. V lost 6 bases and J lost 2; bases outside the gene matches: 9. Per the germline V gene, CDR1 is SNHLY and CDR2 is FYNNEI. The CDR3 totals 15 residues. DNA for the CDR3: TGTGCCAGCAGCTCACAGGGGACGACACAAGAGACCCAGTACTTC. Encoded protein: CASSSQGTTQETQYF.

The chain employs TRBV6-5 and TRBJ1-4, with D possibly TRBD1 on 5 matching bases. The CDR3 has 13 residues. Trimming pared 5 bases from V and 9 bases from J, leaving 13 bases between. Per germline, CDR1 MNHEY and CDR2 SVGAGI. CDR3 amino acids: CASSHPGTKKLFF. The DNA of the CDR3 is TGTGCCAGCAGTCACCCAGGGACGAAAAAACTGTTTTTT.

The J gene is TRBJ2-5, the V gene TRBV2, with 13 bases matching TRBD2. With V trimmed by 5 bases and J by 6 bases, 3 bases remained unmatched. The CDR3 contains 14 residues. Germline assignment: CDR1 SNHLY and CDR2 FYNNEI. The CDR3 bases are TGTGCCAGCAGTAGGACTAGCGGGAGAAAGACCCAGTACTTC. This translates into CASSRTSGRKTQYF.

V gene TRBV28 combines with J gene TRBJ2-7, with 8 bases aligning to TRBD1. V shed 6 bases and J 3 bases; nucleotides not matched to a gene: 13. This CDR3 contains 16 residues. Germline CDR1 MDHEN, CDR2 SYDVKM. CDR3 in amino acids: CASRASGTGLSYEQYF. CDR3 coding DNA: TGTGCCAGCAGAGCATCCGGGACAGGACTTAGCTACGAGCAGTACTTC.

There are a few counts of this clone. The V call is TRBV4-1, the J call TRBJ2-7; a weak D match, TRBD2 (5 bases). Germline values: CDR1 MGHRA, CDR2 YSYEKL. V lost 3 bases and J 2 bases, leaving 14 bases between the germline ends. The CDR3 has 15 amino acids. In nucleotides, the CDR3 is TGCGCCAGCAGCCAGCTACTAAGCGGTACCTACGAGCAGTACTTC. This sequence encodes CASSQLLSGTYEQYF.

V is TRBV7-9 and J is TRBJ2-1; the D gene is possibly TRBD1 (6 bases). V lost 2 bases and J 7 bases, leaving 9 bases between the germline ends. Germline CDR1 reads SEHNR; CDR2 reads FQNEAQ (reference sequence). The CDR3 contains 13 residues. The CDR3: CASSLRRGNEQFF. CDR3 sequence (DNA): TGTGCCAGCAGCTTAAGAAGGGGGAATGAGCAGTTCTTC.

This rearrangement joins TRBV9 to TRBJ2-1; 10 nucleotides match TRBD1. The CDR3 contains 15 residues. V was clipped by 3 bases and J by 8 bases; unmatched bases: 8. Germline lookup yields CDR1 SGDLS and CDR2 YYNGEE. The CDR3 DNA reads as TGTGCCAGCAGCGAGGGACAGGGGCACCTCGATGAGCAGTTCTTC. Amino acids: CASSEGQGHLDEQFF.

This clone has a single count. The gene calls are TRBV27 and TRBJ1-5, with D unclear. CDR1 and CDR2 from the germline V gene are MNHEY and SMNVEV (reference sequence). The V gene lost 3 bases and the J gene lost 5 bases, with 11 bases spanning the gap. The CDR3 has 14 amino acids. The CDR3 loop is CASSFGVSYQPQHF. CDR3 DNA: TGTGCCAGCAGTTTTGGGGTTTCTTATCAGCCCCAGCATTTT.

The chain is built from TRBV6-6 and TRBJ2-1, with 7 bases fitting TRBD2. The V segment lost 3 bases and the J segment 2 bases; nucleotides outside the gene matches: 7. CDR1 is MNHNY, CDR2 SVGAGI, per germline (reference sequence). This CDR3 region has 16 residues. The CDR3 DNA is TGTGCCAGCAGTTATAGTTTGGGGGGGGCCTACAATGAGCAGTTCTTC. Its protein is CASSYSLGGAYNEQFF.